This T cell receptor beta chain was profiled in a study of CD8 T cells in Susac syndrome. From blood CD8+ and CD4+ T cells, TCR beta sequences were generated. The multiple sclerosis control group comprised treatment-naive patients with stable or active relapsing-remitting disease. While CD8+ and CD4+ T cells were isolated negatively, TEMRA cells were enriched by FACS. Germline CDR1 reads SGHRS; CDR2 reads YFSETQ. The CDR3 length is 17 residues. V trimming: 4 bases; J trimming: 9 bases; junction bases outside the gene matches: 16. Random hexamers primed reverse transcription of 0.5 to 1 ug RNA. Across 54 Vbeta and 13 Jbeta, immunoSEQ multiplex PCR amplified TCR beta CDR3. One entry per CDR3 protein, called by TCRdb with MiXCR from the immunoSEQ multiplex PCR reads. The profile shows about 210,000 distinct CDR3 sequences, 95% of them singletons.

The clonotype was recovered from a human donor with multiple sclerosis. Sequencing used CD4+ T cells from PBMCs. The chain links TRBV5-1 to TRBJ2-1; 10 nucleotides line up with TRBD2. The CDR3 nucleotides are TGCGCCAGCAGCCATGCCCCCGGGACTAGCGTAACCTCTGAGCAGTTCTTC. Protein sequence: CASSHAPGTSVTSEQFF.